The T cell receptor (beta chain) under discussion was sequenced for a study of technical replicates of blood from several donors. Germline V gene data show CDR1 as DFQATT and CDR2 as SNEGSKA (reference sequence). V lost 5 bases and J 0 bases, leaving 4 bases between the germline ends. CDR3 length equals 11 residues. Generated by immunoSEQ multiplex PCR, the TCRdb table keeps only in-frame clones and is missing some. The sample holds about 56,000 clones, more than 85% seen once. Input material: PBMCs. V gene TRBV20-1 combines with J gene TRBJ1-1; no clear D. This clonotype was obtained from a human donor in good health. Some clones in this sample may be carry-over from other donors' samples. CDR3 sequence reads: CSAPVNTEAFF. The CDR3 DNA sequence: TGCAGTGCTCCGGTGAACACTGAAGCTTTCTTT.